A single sample is the source of the 23 T cell receptor beta chains below, sequenced in a study of blood T cell repertoires in COVID-19. Sequenced by immunoSEQ multiplex PCR; TCRdb stores in-frame clones only, minus some. The repertoire consists of under 300,000 clones, with approximately 90% occurring once and the leading ten covering about 3.5%. What was sequenced was peripheral blood. These receptors were collected from a man aged 18 to 30 with active or convalescent COVID-19.

V is TRBV30 and J is TRBJ1-2; D uncertain. The V gene lost 3 bases and the J gene lost 6 bases, with 11 bases spanning the gap. Germline V gene lookup returns CDR1 GTSNPN and CDR2 SVGIG (reference sequence). This CDR3 has 12 amino acids. This chain's CDR3 is CAWRQSGHGYTF. Written as DNA, the CDR3 is TGTGCCTGGAGGCAGAGCGGTCATGGCTACACCTTC.

This clone was seen more than once but under ten times. The chain links TRBV9 to TRBJ1-4, with D possibly being TRBD1 (6 bases). This CDR3 region has 15 residues. V was clipped by 0 bases and J by 7 bases, with 13 bases between them. Germline CDR1 SGDLS, CDR2 YYNGEE. The CDR3 nucleotides are TGTGCCAGCAGCGTAGTTGGAACAGGGCGTGAAAAACTGTTTTTT. Protein sequence: CASSVVGTGREKLFF.

V usage is TRBV12-5 and J usage is TRBJ2-1, with D maybe TRBD1 (6 bases). Germline values: CDR1 LGHNT, CDR2 FRNRAP. V shed 0 bases and J shed 8 bases, with 17 bases lying between them. CDR3 length equals 16 residues. Written as DNA, the CDR3 is TGTGCTAGTGGTTTGGTACTGGGGACACCATCCCATGAGCAGTTCTTC. This translates into CASGLVLGTPSHEQFF.

V usage is TRBV24-1 and J usage is TRBJ2-3, with TRBD1 matching 7 bases. Germline-derived CDR1 and CDR2 are KGHDR and SFDVKD. The trim removed 1 base at V and 0 bases at J, leaving 3 bases unmatched. CDR3 length: 16 residues. Written as DNA, the CDR3 is TGTGCCACCAGTGATTTCAGGGGGTCTAGCACAGATACGCAGTATTTT. The encoded protein is CATSDFRGSSTDTQYF.

V is TRBV19 and J is TRBJ1-4; D might be TRBD1 (5 bases). Trimming cost V 7 bases and J 0 bases, with 15 bases left between them. The CDR3 runs 16 residues. Germline V gene lookup returns CDR1 LNHDA and CDR2 SQIVND (reference sequence). CDR3 in amino acids: CASTTPGGTTNEKLFF. CDR3 DNA sequence: TGTGCCAGTACTACCCCCGGGGGTACAACTAATGAAAAACTGTTTTTT.

The genes are TRBV18 and TRBJ1-1; 8 bases line up with TRBD1. CDR3 length equals 15 residues. Germline values: CDR1 KGHSH, CDR2 LQKENI. J gave up 11 bases and V 6 bases, and 17 bases lay outside the gene matches. The CDR3 DNA reads as TGTGCCAGCTCCACCAGGGCAGGGGGCGACTTGGGTGCTTTCTTT. This encodes CASSTRAGGDLGAFF. The full variable domain, with the rest looked up from reference TRBV18 and TRBJ1-1, is NAGVMQNPRHLVRRRGQEARLRCSPMKGHSHVYWYRQLPEEGLKFMVYLQKENIIDESGMPKERFSAEFPKEGPSILRIQQVVRGDSAAYFCASSTRAGGDLGAFFGQGTRLTVV.

The chain employs TRBV24-1 and TRBJ2-2; D gene ambiguous. CDR1 and CDR2 (germline): KGHDR, SFDVKD. The CDR3 contains 12 residues. V was trimmed by 9 bases and J by 6 bases, leaving 10 bases between them. The CDR3 sequence: CATQSGPGELFF. The CDR3 bases are TGTGCCACCCAGTCTGGGCCCGGGGAGCTGTTTTTT.

The chain employs TRBV24-1 and TRBJ2-5, with D tentatively TRBD2 (6 bases). Between the trimmed V and J ends, which lost 9 bases and 2 bases, there was a span of 18 bases. The CDR3 totals 15 residues. Germline assignment: CDR1 KGHDR and CDR2 SFDVKD. CDR3 residues: CATGGNPSSQETQYF. The CDR3 DNA is TGTGCCACCGGGGGGAACCCCTCATCTCAAGAGACCCAGTACTTC.

For the CDR3, the DNA is TGTGCCAGCACCCTCGGGACAGTGTTAGAGACCCAGTACTTC. Amino acid sequence: CASTLGTVLETQYF. The chain employs TRBV7-9 and TRBJ2-5, with 7 bases fitting TRBD1. CDR3 length equals 14 residues. From germline, CDR1 is SEHNR and CDR2 FQNEAQ (reference sequence). Trimming took 7 bases from V and 4 from J; bases not matched to a gene: 9.

This sequence joins TRBV30 and TRBJ1-6; no reliable D call. CDR1 is GTSNPN and CDR2 is SVGIG in the germline V gene (reference sequence). Deletions cut 8 bases from V and 5 bases from J, with 10 bases between. CDR3 length: 12 residues. The DNA of the CDR3 is TGTGCCGGAGAACGCGATAATTCACCCCTCCACTTT. Protein product: CAGERDNSPLHF.

This clone occurred a few times. The chain links TRBV6-5 to TRBJ1-3, with D uncertain. Germline-derived CDR1 and CDR2 are MNHEY and SVGAGI. Trimming left V 3 bases short and J 3 bases short, with 6 bases between. This CDR3 has 13 amino acids. CDR3 sequence: CASSYTDGNTIYF. DNA of the CDR3: TGTGCCAGCAGTTATACAGATGGAAACACCATATATTTT.

This chain joins TRBV5-1 and TRBJ2-6; the D is unclear. The CDR3 is made up of 19 amino acids. Deletions cut 3 bases from V and 1 base from J, with 20 bases between. The germline CDR1 and CDR2 sequences are SGHRS and YFSETQ. The CDR3: CASSSRFSPLSSGANVLTF. The CDR3 region has the DNA TGCGCCAGCAGCTCGCGCTTTAGCCCCCTATCTTCTGGGGCCAACGTCCTGACTTTC.

The chain is built from TRBV24-1 and TRBJ2-2; the match to TRBD1 covers 8 bases. CDR1 and CDR2 (germline): KGHDR, SFDVKD. This CDR3 spans 15 amino acids. Unmatched junction bases numbered 7, after V lost 4 bases and J lost 7 bases. CDR3 in DNA: TGTGCCACCAGTGACCGGACAGGGCTTGGCGGGGAGCTGTTTTTT. This gives the protein CATSDRTGLGGELFF.

This sequence joins TRBV6-6 and TRBJ2-2, with D unclear. The CDR3 loop spans 14 amino acids. The germline CDR1 and CDR2 sequences are MNHNY and SVGAGI (reference sequence). V lost 10 bases and J 1 base, leaving 13 bases between the germline ends. The CDR3 sequence is CATARGWNTGELFF. The CDR3 region has the DNA TGTGCCACCGCCCGAGGATGGAACACCGGGGAGCTGTTTTTT.

The chain carries TRBV5-1 and TRBJ2-6; D possibly corresponds to TRBD2 (5 bases). The germline gives CDR1 SGHRS, CDR2 YFSETQ. This CDR3 is built from 15 residues. V lost 0 bases and J lost 4, with 8 bases in between. The DNA for the CDR3 is TGCGCCAGCAGCTTGGAACCGGGGGGGGCCAACGTCCTGACTTTC. It specifies CASSLEPGGANVLTF.

The V gene is TRBV2, the J gene TRBJ2-5; 8 bases fit TRBD1. The CDR3 runs 15 residues. Germline CDR1 and CDR2: SNHLY and FYNNEI. After removal of 5 bases from V and 5 bases from J, the junction contained 10 bases not matched to a gene. CDR3 bases: TGTGCCAGCAGTCCTAGGAACAGGGGGATGGAGACCCAGTACTTC. Translation gives CASSPRNRGMETQYF.

The chain has TRBV5-4 and TRBJ2-3; 16 bases map to TRBD2. The CDR3 runs 17 residues. Trimming cost V 4 bases and J 8 bases; bases outside gene matches: 10. Germline lookup yields CDR1 SGHNT and CDR2 YYREEE (reference sequence). CDR3 residues: CASSRGLAGGPGSTQYF. The DNA of the CDR3 is TGTGCCAGCAGCAGGGGACTAGCGGGAGGGCCGGGTAGTACGCAGTATTTT.

The chain employs TRBV6-5 and TRBJ2-2; 7 nucleotides match TRBD2. Germline CDR1 is MNHEY and CDR2 is SVGAGI. Losses at the gene ends were 2 bases for V and 15 bases for J; bases not matched to a gene: 9. There are 13 residues in the CDR3. The CDR3 nucleotides read TGTGCCAGCAGTTACGACTTCGCGGGAGAGGTGTTTTTT. Protein: CASSYDFAGEVFF.

The genes are TRBV11-1 and TRBJ2-1, with 7 bases fitting TRBD2. Germline V gene lookup returns CDR1 SGHAT and CDR2 FQDESV (reference sequence). V gave up 2 bases and J gave up 6 bases; unmatched junction bases: 4. This CDR3 comprises 14 residues. DNA of the CDR3: TGTGCCAGCAGCTTAAACGGGGGGACCAATGAGCAGTTCTTC. The encoded protein is CASSLNGGTNEQFF. The full variable domain, with the rest looked up from reference TRBV11-1 and TRBJ2-1, is EAEVAQSPRYKITEKSQAVAFWCDPISGHATLYWYRQILGQGPELLVQFQDESVVDDSQLPKDRFSAERLKGVDSTLKIQPAELGDSAMYLCASSLNGGTNEQFFGPGTRLTVL.

This chain joins TRBV5-4 and TRBJ1-5, with 8 bases identical to TRBD1. V gave up 2 bases and J gave up 7 bases; unmatched junction bases: 5. The CDR3 totals 14 residues. From germline, CDR1 is SGHNT and CDR2 YYREEE (reference sequence). The CDR3 reads CASSLDRGGQPQHF. CDR3 nucleotide sequence: TGTGCCAGCAGCTTAGACAGGGGAGGCCAGCCCCAGCATTTT.

This chain links TRBV5-4 with TRBJ2-7, with TRBD1 identical over 10 bases. This CDR3 comprises 15 residues. J was trimmed by 3 bases and V by 0 bases; bases with no gene match: 3. CDR1 is SGHNT, CDR2 YYREEE, per germline (reference sequence). In DNA, the CDR3 is TGTGCCAGCAGCTTGGCCGGGACAGGGGTCTACGAGCAGTACTTC. Protein product: CASSLAGTGVYEQYF.

The chain links TRBV3-1 (or the pseudogene TRBV3-2) to TRBJ1-1; weak D call: TRBD1 (5 bases). The germline V gene encodes CDR1 LGHDT and CDR2 YNNKEL (reference sequence). Trimming shortened V by 0 bases and J by 6 bases, and 14 bases separated the two germline ends. The CDR3 consists of 15 residues. The CDR3: CASSQDGGGRAEAFF. In nucleotides, the CDR3 is TGTGCCAGCAGCCAAGATGGGGGGGGAAGAGCTGAAGCTTTCTTT.

In DNA form, the CDR3 reads TGTGCCAGCAGCTACCGAGGGCCAGACACTGAAGCTTTCTTT. It translates to CASSYRGPDTEAFF. The chain recombines TRBV6-5 with TRBJ1-1; D is undetermined. Germline V gene lookup returns CDR1 MNHEY and CDR2 SVGAGI. The germline V and J ends were trimmed by 6 bases and 3 bases, with 14 bases remaining between them. This CDR3 comprises 14 residues.